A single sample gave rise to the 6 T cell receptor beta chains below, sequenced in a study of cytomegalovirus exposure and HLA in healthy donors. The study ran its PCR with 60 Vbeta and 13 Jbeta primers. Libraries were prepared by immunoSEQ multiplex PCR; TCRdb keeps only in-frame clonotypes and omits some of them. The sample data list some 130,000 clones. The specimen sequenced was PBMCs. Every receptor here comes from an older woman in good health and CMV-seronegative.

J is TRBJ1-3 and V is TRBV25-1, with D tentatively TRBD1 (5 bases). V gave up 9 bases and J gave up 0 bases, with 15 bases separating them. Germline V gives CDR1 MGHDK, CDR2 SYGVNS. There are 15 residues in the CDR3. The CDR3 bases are TGTGCCAGTAGGGGTGGGGGGAGCTCTGGAAACACCATATATTTT. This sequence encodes CASRGGGSSGNTIYF.

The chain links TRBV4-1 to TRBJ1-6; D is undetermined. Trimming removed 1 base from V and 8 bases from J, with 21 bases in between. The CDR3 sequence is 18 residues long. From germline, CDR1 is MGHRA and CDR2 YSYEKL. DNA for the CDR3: TGCGCCAGCAGCCAAGGCGTAGCAGCCCCGCGTCGGCATTCACCCCTCCACTTT. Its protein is CASSQGVAAPRRHSPLHF.

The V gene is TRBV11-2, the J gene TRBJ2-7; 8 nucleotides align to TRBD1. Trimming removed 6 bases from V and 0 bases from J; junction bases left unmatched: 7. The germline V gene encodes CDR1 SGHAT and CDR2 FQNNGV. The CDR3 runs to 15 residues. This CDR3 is CASRIGDRSSYEQYF. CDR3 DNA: TGTGCCAGCAGGATAGGGGACAGGAGCTCCTACGAGCAGTACTTC.

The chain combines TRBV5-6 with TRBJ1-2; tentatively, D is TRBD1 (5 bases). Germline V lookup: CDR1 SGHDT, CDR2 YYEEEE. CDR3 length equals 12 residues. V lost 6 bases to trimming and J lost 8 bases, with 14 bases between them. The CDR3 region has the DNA TGTGCCAGCACCCTTTTGGGGGGAGGCTACACCTTC. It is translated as CASTLLGGGYTF.

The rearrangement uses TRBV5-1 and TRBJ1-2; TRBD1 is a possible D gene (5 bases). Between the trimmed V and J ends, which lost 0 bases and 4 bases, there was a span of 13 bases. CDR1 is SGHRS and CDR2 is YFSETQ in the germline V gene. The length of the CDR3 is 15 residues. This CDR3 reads CASSLEAGQAYGYTF. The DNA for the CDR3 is TGCGCCAGCAGCTTGGAAGCGGGGCAGGCCTATGGCTACACCTTC.

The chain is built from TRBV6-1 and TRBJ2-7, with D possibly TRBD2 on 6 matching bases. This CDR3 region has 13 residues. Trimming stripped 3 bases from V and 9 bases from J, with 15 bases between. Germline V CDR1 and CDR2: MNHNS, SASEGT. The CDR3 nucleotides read TGTGCCAGCAGTGAGGGTAGTCGGGGGTGGCAGTACTTC. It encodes CASSEGSRGWQYF.